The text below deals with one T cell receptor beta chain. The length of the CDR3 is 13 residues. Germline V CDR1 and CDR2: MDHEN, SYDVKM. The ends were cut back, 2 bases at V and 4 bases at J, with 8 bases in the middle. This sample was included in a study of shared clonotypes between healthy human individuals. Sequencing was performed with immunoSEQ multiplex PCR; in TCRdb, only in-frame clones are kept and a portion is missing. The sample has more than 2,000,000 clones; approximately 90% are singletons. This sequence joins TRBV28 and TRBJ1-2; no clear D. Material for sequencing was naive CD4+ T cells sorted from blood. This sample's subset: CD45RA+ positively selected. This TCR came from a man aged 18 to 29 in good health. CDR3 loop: CASSLRAPYGYTF. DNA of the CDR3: TGTGCCAGCAGTTTAAGGGCCCCCTATGGCTACACCTTC.